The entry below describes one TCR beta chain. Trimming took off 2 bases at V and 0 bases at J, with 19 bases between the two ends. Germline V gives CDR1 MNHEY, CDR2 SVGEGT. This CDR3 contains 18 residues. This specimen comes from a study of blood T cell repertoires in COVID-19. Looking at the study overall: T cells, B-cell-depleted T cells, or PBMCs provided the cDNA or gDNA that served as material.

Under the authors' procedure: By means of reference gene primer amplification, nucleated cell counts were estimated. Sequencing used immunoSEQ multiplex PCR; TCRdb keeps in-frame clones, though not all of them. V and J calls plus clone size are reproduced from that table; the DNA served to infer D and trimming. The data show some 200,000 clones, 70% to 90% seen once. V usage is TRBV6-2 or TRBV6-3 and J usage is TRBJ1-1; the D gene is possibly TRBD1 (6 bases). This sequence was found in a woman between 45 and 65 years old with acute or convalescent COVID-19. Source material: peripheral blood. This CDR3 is CASSYPPYGQTLNTEAFF. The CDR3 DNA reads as TGTGCCAGCAGTTACCCCCCTTATGGACAGACACTGAACACTGAAGCTTTCTTT.